The rows below give T cell receptor beta chains drawn from one sample of a study of regulatory T cells in long-lasting Graves disease. Using its own MiXCR run on the multiplex PCR reads, TCRdb lists one record per CDR3 protein. The sample holds about 440,000 distinct CDR3 sequences, roughly 17% seen once. The same data also contributed to another study, on T cells in Graves' hyperthyroidism and ophthalmopathy.

Sequencing used peripheral blood mononuclear cells (PBMCs), obtained at new diagnosis, from a patient treated with antithyroid drugs. The receptor source for this set is a woman aged 18-29 years with Graves disease. Both conserved end residues are part of each CDR3. Where a row states a size, it is once, few, many or the class of an expanded clone; other rows omit it.

size | J | V | CDR3
many | TRBJ1-2 | TRBV12-3/TRBV12-4 | CASSTKTGPNYGYTF
many | TRBJ1-1 | TRBV2 | CASTWGGRTEAFF
- | TRBJ2-5 | TRBV14 | CASSQVGRLQETQYF
many | TRBJ2-1 | TRBV14 | CASSRTGGSGEQFF
many | TRBJ2-1 | TRBV2 | CASSWTDSYNEQFF
many | TRBJ2-1 | TRBV28 | CASSLSGVAYNEQFF
- | TRBJ1-2 | TRBV3-1 | CASSQKQHYGYTF
many | TRBJ2-2 | TRBV5-1 | CASSLSTANTGELFF
- | TRBJ2-1 | TRBV4-2 | CASSHGRGDGLENNEQFF
many | TRBJ2-1 | TRBV20-1 | CSASPAGRNEQFF
many | TRBJ1-2 | TRBV20-1 | CSARVRQNYGYTF
- | TRBJ2-7 | TRBV10-2 | CASSEDEQGVFERYF
many | TRBJ2-1 | TRBV20-1 | CSAGQAGYNEQFF
many | TRBJ1-1 | TRBV11-2 | CASSLWGQGRWTEAFF
- | TRBJ1-1 | TRBV20-1 | CSARFSGVRGLNTEAFF
- | TRBJ2-1 | TRBV12-5 | CASGLTPGLAYEQFF
few | TRBJ2-7 | TRBV6-1 | CASSEFLGVEQYF
- | TRBJ2-7 | TRBV18 | CASSRLAGGVEQYF
many | TRBJ2-1 | TRBV7-9 | CASSWTAEPCF
few | TRBJ2-6 | TRBV5-1 | CASSLGHSSGANVLTF
- | TRBJ2-1 | TRBV19 | CASSPQGTERSSYNEQFF
many | TRBJ2-5 | TRBV5-4 | CASSLAGSVGYQETQYF
many | TRBJ2-3 | TRBV6-2/TRBV6-3 | CASSEGITQGGTDTQYF
many | TRBJ1-1 | TRBV20-1 | CSADPRTGNTEAFF
- | TRBJ2-1 | TRBV6-9 | CASSSPGLAVEQFF
- | TRBJ2-7 | TRBV28 | CASTLTVGREQYF
many | TRBJ2-3 | TRBV12-3/TRBV12-4 | CASRLILESTDTQYF
few | TRBJ2-3 | TRBV25-1 | CASSHLGKGIADTQYF
many | TRBJ2-3 | TRBV11-1 | CASSLARAGGLTDTQYF
many | TRBJ1-2 | TRBV28 | CASSPDRGLVYGYTF
- | TRBJ2-3 | TRBV3-1 | CASSQELAGAPDTQYF
few | TRBJ2-1 | TRBV4-2 | CASSQKGTSGSYNEQFF
few | TRBJ2-7 | TRBV4-3 | CASSRDKSYEQYF
few | TRBJ2-1 | TRBV10-3 | CAIWGGSYNEQFF
- | TRBJ2-1 | TRBV25-1 | CASSEMTGAFYNEQFF
few | TRBJ2-2 | TRBV19 | CASSILGLAPNTGELFF
- | TRBJ2-1 | TRBV19 | CASTPGQGSFNEQFF
many | TRBJ2-7 | TRBV29-1 | CSVEARGPTYEQYF
few | TRBJ2-7 | TRBV27 | CASSFTGQPFYEQYF